This entry features one TCR beta chain sequence. The data were taken from a study of control samples from healthy donors and cancer patients. Sequenced by immunoSEQ multiplex PCR; TCRdb stores in-frame clones only, minus some. Here the sample spans around 130,000 clones, 80% to 90% being singletons. Germline CDR1 reads SGHTA; CDR2 reads FQGNSA. This CDR3 region has 14 residues. The V end lost 5 bases, the J end lost 1 base, and 11 bases lay between the germline ends. The sequencing input was blood. The gene calls are TRBV7-2 and TRBJ1-1, with D possibly being TRBD1 (6 bases). This receptor was taken from a man aged 50-59 years in good health. The CDR3 is CASSRKTGNTEAFF. CDR3 DNA sequence: TGTGCCAGCAGCCGGAAGACAGGGAACACTGAAGCTTTCTTT.